This T cell receptor (beta chain) is from a study of cytomegalovirus exposure and HLA in healthy donors. Overall study: HLA-typed donors were the source of around 77 million unique TCRs held in an early data release. Study results and limitations: The classifier reportedly diagnosed cytomegalovirus status with high sensitivity and specificity. About 87% or about 30% of the time was how often most TCR beta V segments were productive, according to an earlier analysis. Most CMV-associated TCR beta chains appeared HLA-restricted in a later analysis.

Germline V CDR1 and CDR2: LNHDA, SQIVND (reference sequence). The CDR3 consists of 17 residues. Trimming took 5 bases from V and 4 from J; bases not matched to a gene: 13. Use of 60 Vbeta and 13 Jbeta primers characterized the PCR. The protocol was immunoSEQ multiplex PCR, while the TCRdb copy is restricted to in-frame clones and leaves out a portion. Here the sample table reports approximately 110,000 clones. Note on this clone: Its matching antigen is unknown.

The sample comprised PBMCs. This clonotype originated in a man aged 18 to 35 in good health and CMV-seronegative. The rearrangement links TRBV19 to TRBJ2-1; TRBD1 matches at 8 bases. The CDR3 protein is CASSPRTGSPLYNEQFF. CDR3 coding DNA: TGTGCCAGTAGTCCGAGGACAGGGTCCCCTTTATACAATGAGCAGTTCTTC. Drawing the rest from reference TRBV19 and TRBJ2-1, the complete variable domain is DGGITQSPKYLFRKEGQNVTLSCEQNLNHDAMYWYRQDPGQGLRLIYYSQIVNDFQKGDIAEGYSVSREKKESFPLTVTSAQKNPTAFYLCASSPRTGSPLYNEQFFGPGTRLTVL.